This TCR beta chain was recovered during a study of T cell responses to AZD1222 COVID-19 vaccine. Second-dose schedules of about 4 or about 12 weeks were combined. The assay was immunoSEQ multiplex PCR, and TCRdb's table has in-frame clones only and misses some. The table has 150,000 to 200,000 clones, 91% seen once. Points from the study as a whole: CD4 TCRs associated with vaccination spanned spike, dominating at 160-218 and 743-854. Clonal diversity may have been underestimated in mostly white British donors. Nearly half of spike-specific TCRs reportedly go after variant regions that carry no mutations.

A remark on this clone: Its specificity is not known.

This sequence was found in an adult who received the AZD1222 COVID-19 vaccine. The sequences come from peripheral blood, collected 28 days after the second AZD1222 dose.

The chain's CDR3 is CASSGQGNYGYTF. The CDR3 bases are TGCGCCAGCAGCGGACAGGGGAACTATGGCTACACCTTC. V usage is TRBV5-1 and J usage is TRBJ1-2; 9 nucleotides line up with TRBD1. The CDR3 covers 13 residues. Germline loops: CDR1 SGHRS, CDR2 YFSETQ. V was pared by 4 bases and J by 2 bases, with 0 bases of the junction left unmatched.